This note documents a single TCR beta chain sequence. Its antigen is still unknown. Sequencing used immunoSEQ multiplex PCR; TCRdb keeps in-frame clones, though not all of them. In the table there are 100,000 to 120,000 clones, roughly nine tenths of which are singletons. This CDR3 is built from 13 residues. The V end lost 1 base, the J end lost 7 bases, and 10 bases lay between the germline ends. Looked up from germline, CDR1 is KGHSH and CDR2 is LQKENI. This sample stems from a study of T cell responses to AZD1222 COVID-19 vaccine. Study conclusions and caveats: Donors, mostly white British, included more females; clonal diversity was possibly underestimated. Repertoires were obtained solely post-peak T cell response. Baseline seropositivity occurred in only a handful of AZD1222 recipients. Two AZD1222 doses significantly raised spike-specific TCR breadth and depth over controls.

The rearrangement uses TRBV18 and TRBJ1-2; possible D gene TRBD1, 5 bases. The source of this sequence is an adult in good health. The source material was peripheral blood, sampled on day 0 of MenACWY control vaccination. The CDR3 DNA reads as TGTGCCAGCTCACCACGAGGGGAGGCTGGCTACACCTTC. This sequence encodes CASSPRGEAGYTF.